The rows below give T cell receptor beta chains drawn from one sample of a study of molecular identifiers for immune sequencing clone quantification. TCRdb re-analysed the PCR reads in MiXCR, keeping a single row per CDR3 protein. The sample includes 400,000 to 600,000 distinct CDR3 sequences, roughly 26% of them seen just once. Sequenced material: naive CD8+ T cells from blood, with Jurkat cell RNA spiked in. The origin of the receptors is a human donor in good health. Some libraries in this study had Jurkat cell RNA spiked in. The CDR3 runs from the conserved cysteine through the conserved F or W. A D gene is named only where the DNA matches it firmly. Only part of the rows carry a size: once, few, many, or a class if the clone is expanded.

size | V | D | CDR3
- | TRBV25-1 | - | CASSELDRTSPGDTQYF
- | TRBV6-5 | - | CASSPTMTWEMPQHF
many | TRBV13 | TRBD1 | CASSFRTGPSYEQYF
few | TRBV9 | - | CASSVGGAAPYEQYF
few | TRBV2 | - | CASSEQGTAFF
few | TRBV3-1 | - | CASSQKTTPGGDTQYF
- | TRBV7-8 | TRBD1 | CASSLGGQEFLSQHF
- | TRBV12-3/TRBV12-4 | - | CASTLGTGGNTIYF
many | TRBV6-2/TRBV6-3 | TRBD2 | CASSSGLAEALQETQYF
once | TRBV24-1 | - | CATSYLPVGELFF
many | TRBV20-1 | TRBD2 | CSARGPTSGASYEQYF
- | TRBV4-3 | - | CASSQDIRNYGYTF
many | TRBV5-1 | - | CASSSTVGGPPDTQYF
few | TRBV6-2/TRBV6-3 | - | CASSYGGGELFF
many | TRBV14 | - | CASSQYRVTGELFF
few | TRBV6-5 | - | CASRSGVYEQYF
- | TRBV7-9 | - | CASSPPSRTGTYGQYF
many | TRBV5-4 | TRBD1 | CASSSWDRGINEQFF
many | TRBV4-3 | TRBD1 | CASSQAPGGLTDTQYF
many | TRBV12-3/TRBV12-4 | - | CASKWLGNTEAFF
- | TRBV7-9 | - | CASSLTGAVYEQYF
once | TRBV4-3 | - | CSSSQDRLAGGQFF